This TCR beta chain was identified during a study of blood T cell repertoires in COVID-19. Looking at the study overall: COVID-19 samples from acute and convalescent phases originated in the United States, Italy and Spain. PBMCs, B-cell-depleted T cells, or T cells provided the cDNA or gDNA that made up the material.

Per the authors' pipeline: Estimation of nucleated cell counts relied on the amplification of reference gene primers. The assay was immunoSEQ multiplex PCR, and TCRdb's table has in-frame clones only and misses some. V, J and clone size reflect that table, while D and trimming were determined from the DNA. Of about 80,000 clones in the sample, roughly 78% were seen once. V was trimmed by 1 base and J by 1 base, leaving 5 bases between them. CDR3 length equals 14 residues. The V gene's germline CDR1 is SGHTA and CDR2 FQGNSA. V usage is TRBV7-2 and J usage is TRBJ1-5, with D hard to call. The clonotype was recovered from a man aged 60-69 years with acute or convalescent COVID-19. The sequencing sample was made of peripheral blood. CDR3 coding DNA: TGTGCCAGCAGCTTAGGGGCGAGCAATCAGCCCCAGCATTTT. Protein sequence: CASSLGASNQPQHF.